This TCR beta chain was identified during a study of cytomegalovirus exposure and HLA in healthy donors. Points from the study as a whole: DRB1 had the most TCR associations and HLA-C the fewest, a later analysis found, with rates varying by HLA locus. V- and J-gene trimming in TCR beta was tied to a missense DCLRE1C variant by an analysis performed later.

The PCR made use of 60 Vbeta and 13 Jbeta primers. Assay used: immunoSEQ multiplex PCR; TCRdb lists only in-frame clones, some missing. The repertoire consists of about 140,000 clones, with 80% occurring once and the leading ten covering 6.8%. As for this clone: The antigen is not known.

This TCR derives from a man aged 35-49 years in good health and CMV-seropositive. The sequencing input was PBMCs.

The CDR3 sequence is CASRLDRTNSPLHF. CDR3 sequence (DNA): TGTGCCAGCAGATTGGACAGGACTAATTCACCCCTCCACTTT. J is TRBJ1-6 and V is TRBV7-8; 7 positions match TRBD1. CDR3 length equals 14 residues. The germline V gene encodes CDR1 SGHVS and CDR2 FQNEAQ. V trimming: 6 bases; J trimming: 6 bases; junction bases outside the gene matches: 5.